This passage covers 17 T cell receptor beta chains from one sample sequenced in a study of PD-1 blockade in classical Hodgkin lymphoma. The protocol was immunoSEQ multiplex PCR, while the TCRdb copy is restricted to in-frame clones and leaves out a portion. The profile covers 100,000 to 120,000 clones, with roughly nine tenths appearing a single time and 15% to 20% taken by the ten largest. Time point of the sample: cycle 4 day 1 (C4D1), after 5 to 7 weeks of nivolumab. Each patient's relapse followed autologous stem cell transplantation, and brentuximab vedotin exposure varied. The sequences come from peripheral blood mononuclear cells (PBMCs), collected before the fourth cycle of nivolumab. These TCRs come from a human donor with classical Hodgkin lymphoma.

This clone showed up just once. The rearrangement links TRBV7-6 to TRBJ2-7; the D is unclear. This CDR3 is built from 13 residues. Germline assignment: CDR1 SGHVS and CDR2 FNYEAQ. V shed 4 bases and J shed 4 bases, with 11 bases lying between them. This CDR3 reads CASSYDARYEQYF. The DNA of the CDR3 is TGTGCCAGCAGCTATGATGCAAGGTACGAGCAGTACTTC.

This clone was counted a single time. J is TRBJ2-1 and V is TRBV4-1; D possibly matches TRBD1 or TRBD2 (5 bases each). V was pared by 4 bases and J by 8 bases, with 12 bases between. Looked up from germline, CDR1 is MGHRA and CDR2 is YSYEKL. The length of the CDR3 is 13 residues. The CDR3 here is CASSPIRGDEQFF. The CDR3 DNA sequence: TGCGCCAGCAGCCCGATTAGAGGGGATGAGCAGTTCTTC.

V usage is TRBV5-1 and J usage is TRBJ1-3; maybe TRBD1 (5 bases). From germline, CDR1 is SGHRS and CDR2 YFSETQ. The CDR3 totals 15 residues. V was shortened by 4 bases and J by 0 bases, with 11 bases between the two germline ends. The CDR3 nucleotides read TGCGCCAGCAGCCGCGGAGACAGCTCTGGAAACACCATATATTTT. This codes for CASSRGDSSGNTIYF.

The rearrangement links TRBV6-5 to TRBJ2-1; 7 bases are a match to TRBD2. The CDR3 has 14 amino acids. V gave up 6 bases and J gave up 0 bases; unmatched junction bases: 2. In germline, CDR1 is MNHEY, CDR2 SVGAGI. The CDR3 DNA is TGTGCCAGCAGGGGAGGGAGCTCCTACAATGAGCAGTTCTTC. It yields the protein CASRGGSSYNEQFF.

The chain uses TRBV6-5 and TRBJ2-7; 11 nucleotides match TRBD2. After removal of 4 bases from V and 2 bases from J, the junction contained 4 bases not matched to a gene. Germline V lookup: CDR1 MNHEY, CDR2 SVGAGI. The CDR3 covers 15 residues. CDR3 coding DNA: TGTGCCAGCAGTTTGGGACTAGCGGAGCCCTACGAGCAGTACTTC. Protein product: CASSLGLAEPYEQYF.

The chain couples TRBV10-3 to TRBJ1-1; D may be TRBD1 (6 bases). The ends were cut back, 10 bases at V and 0 bases at J, with 15 bases in the middle. This CDR3 contains 14 residues. Germline V lookup: CDR1 ENHRY, CDR2 SYGVKD. The CDR3 spells CATRGAVMNTEAFF. The CDR3 DNA is TGTGCCACCCGGGGGGCAGTCATGAACACTGAAGCTTTCTTT.

The gene calls are TRBV29-1 and TRBJ2-5; 11 positions agree with TRBD1. This CDR3 comprises 20 residues. Trimming at V came to 6 bases and at J to 3 bases, leaving 24 bases not matched to a gene. Germline lookup yields CDR1 SQVTM and CDR2 ANQGSEA. CDR3 loop: CSVQRTGGTRSVLNKETQYF. The CDR3 DNA follows: TGCAGCGTCCAGAGGACAGGGGGCACTAGGAGCGTCCTAAATAAAGAGACCCAGTACTTC. Full variable domain (missing parts from reference TRBV29-1 and TRBJ2-5): SAVISQKPSRDICQRGTSLTIQCQVDSQVTMMFWYRQQPGQSLTLIATANQGSEATYESGFVIDKFPISRPNLTFSTLTVSNMSPEDSSIYLCSVQRTGGTRSVLNKETQYFGPGTRLLVL.

The V call is TRBV9, the J call TRBJ2-1; 7 bases align to TRBD2. The CDR3 has 15 amino acids. Trimming removed 0 bases from V and 2 bases from J; junction bases left unmatched: 2. The germline gives CDR1 SGDLS, CDR2 YYNGEE. As DNA, the CDR3 is TGTGCCAGCAGCGTAGATAGCGGGCCCTACAATGAGCAGTTCTTC. As protein: CASSVDSGPYNEQFF.

J is TRBJ1-4 and V is TRBV7-9; D is unresolved. The CDR3 contains 12 residues. V was trimmed by 4 bases and J by 12 bases, leaving 12 bases between them. Germline V lookup: CDR1 SEHNR, CDR2 FQNEAQ (reference sequence). Here the CDR3 DNA reads TGTGCCAGCAGCTCTTCTTACATGGAACTGTTTTTT. This translates into CASSSSYMELFF.

The chain uses TRBV7-9 and TRBJ2-5, with D tentatively TRBD1 or TRBD2 (5 bases each). Germline values: CDR1 SEHNR, CDR2 FQNEAQ (reference sequence). The ends were cut back, 5 bases at V and 2 bases at J, with 9 bases in the middle. This CDR3 is 13 amino acids long. The CDR3 loop is CASSVGRQETQYF. The CDR3 region has the DNA TGTGCCAGCAGCGTGGGACGGCAAGAGACCCAGTACTTC.

The table lists this clone with a count of one. The rearrangement uses TRBV4-3 and TRBJ2-2; D gene uncertain. Trimming pared 4 bases from V and 4 bases from J, leaving 19 bases between. Germline V gives CDR1 LGHNA, CDR2 YSLEER. The CDR3 spans 17 residues. CDR3 region: CASSRQPGGISTGELFF. DNA for the CDR3: TGCGCCAGCAGCCGCCAACCGGGTGGGATCAGCACCGGGGAGCTGTTTTTT.

The chain combines TRBV11-2 with TRBJ2-2; a possible D gene is TRBD2 (5 bases). CDR1 is SGHAT, CDR2 FQNNGV, per germline. Trimming left V 1 base short and J 3 bases short, with 15 bases between. The CDR3 contains 17 residues. In DNA form, the CDR3 reads TGTGCCAGCAGCTTAGGCGAGGGTGTCTTGGACACCGGGGAGCTGTTTTTT. It translates to CASSLGEGVLDTGELFF.

The V call is TRBV19, the J call TRBJ2-1, with 7 bases identical to TRBD2. The CDR3 runs 13 residues. Trimming cost V 5 bases and J 8 bases; bases outside gene matches: 6. CDR1 and CDR2 (germline): LNHDA, SQIVND (reference sequence). Here the CDR3 DNA reads TGTGCCAGTAGTCGTCGGGAGGTCGATGAGCAGTTCTTC. It specifies CASSRREVDEQFF.

This chain joins TRBV19 and TRBJ1-5; D is perhaps TRBD1 (5 bases). Trimming shortened V by 1 base and J by 4 bases, and 11 bases separated the two germline ends. In germline, CDR1 is LNHDA, CDR2 SQIVND (reference sequence). The CDR3 is made up of 15 amino acids. The CDR3 nucleotides read TGTGCCAGTAGTATAGGAGGGACCCAGAATCAGCCCCAGCATTTT. Its translation: CASSIGGTQNQPQHF. Supplemented by reference TRBV19 and TRBJ1-5, the full variable domain reads DGGITQSPKYLFRKEGQNVTLSCEQNLNHDAMYWYRQDPGQGLRLIYYSQIVNDFQKGDIAEGYSVSREKKESFPLTVTSAQKNPTAFYLCASSIGGTQNQPQHFGDGTRLSIL.

This clone was recorded only once. CDR3 coding DNA: TGTGCCAGTAGTATGGGACAGGGGGCCTCCTACGAGCAGTACTTC. It translates to CASSMGQGASYEQYF. The gene calls are TRBV19 and TRBJ2-7; TRBD1 matches at 12 bases. The CDR3 runs to 15 residues. The V gene's germline CDR1 is LNHDA and CDR2 SQIVND (reference sequence). With 3 bases clipped from V and 0 bases from J, the junction kept 0 bases outside the gene matches.

The gene calls are TRBV4-3 and TRBJ1-3; D is uncertain. From germline, CDR1 is LGHNA and CDR2 YSLEER. The CDR3 extends over 17 amino acids. The V gene lost 1 base and the J gene lost 0 bases, with 13 bases spanning the gap. DNA of the CDR3: TGCGCCAGCAGCCAAGGAGCATTAAGTAGCTCTGGAAACACCATATATTTT. Encoded protein: CASSQGALSSSGNTIYF.

The V call is TRBV6-5, the J call TRBJ2-7, with 10 bases identical to TRBD2. CDR3 size: 15 residues. After removal of 5 bases from V and 4 bases from J, the junction contained 8 bases not matched to a gene. The germline V gene encodes CDR1 MNHEY and CDR2 SVGAGI. CDR3 in amino acids: CASSPSSGRAYEQYF. The CDR3 nucleotides are TGTGCCAGCAGTCCCTCGAGCGGGAGGGCGTACGAGCAGTACTTC.